This TCR beta chain came from a study of blood T cells in healthy people across ages. Study-level findings and limits: The recorded TCR beta diversity per million T cells decreased in a roughly linear manner with age. The study found TCR beta diversity correlated strongly with naive T cell percentage.

Points on this clonotype: Its antigen is not identified. One junction end does not reproduce the germline sequence, and a read error may be involved.

This CDR3 has 15 amino acids. The germline gives CDR1 SGHNT, CDR2 YENEEA. Per-sample PBMC isolation yielded at least 6.5 million cells. Using a J-beta primer mix together with a sample-barcoded 5' primer, a second PCR was run for roughly 6 to 11 cycles. Every individual sample yielded 2.5 million or more paired-end reads (each containing CDR3). One entry per CDR3 protein results from TCRdb running MiXCR on the 5' RACE reads. Of 1,800,000 or so distinct CDR3 sequences in the sample, 30% to 40% were seen once. The chain employs TRBV11-3 and TRBJ2-5; 12 bases line up with TRBD2. The J call may be mistaken, given a closer DNA end match to TRBJ2-4. Sequenced: blood. This TCR derives from a human donor in good health. CDR3 nucleotide sequence: TGTGTCAGCAGCGCAAGGACTAGCGGGGAAAACATTCAGTACTTC. Its protein is CVSSARTSGENIQYF.